Described below is a single T cell receptor (beta chain) sequence and its context. Antigen unknown. The entry originates in a study of T cell responses to AZD1222 COVID-19 vaccine. General study findings and limits: Researchers took repertoire samples only after the peak T cell response had come. Mostly white British, mostly female donors; authors suggested clonal diversity may be underestimated. The study reported that nearly half of spike-specific TCRs target unmutated variant regions.

V shed 6 bases, J shed 2 bases, and the junction held 5 bases outside the gene matches. The CDR3 length is 15 residues. Germline CDR1 SGHKS, CDR2 YYEKEE (reference sequence). Measured with immunoSEQ multiplex PCR; TCRdb has only the in-frame clones, and not every one. The sample lists tens of thousands of clones, 65% to 90% occurring once. The chain employs TRBV5-5 and TRBJ2-5; TRBD2 matches 12 bases. Sequencing used peripheral blood, obtained 28 days after the second AZD1222 dose. The receptor comes from an adult who received the AZD1222 COVID-19 vaccine. DNA of the CDR3: TGTGCCAGCACCGGGACTAGCGGGTATCAAGAGACCCAGTACTTC. It specifies CASTGTSGYQETQYF.